This T cell receptor beta chain appears in the sequencing data of a study of beta chain features in type 1 diabetes. At the level of the study: Sorted cells from all samples, numbering approximately 100 million, were examined.

Purity above 95% was achieved in all sorted populations. Turning to this clone: Its antigen is currently unknown.

Regarding the study as a whole: Across patients, naive, central memory and Treg TCRB repertoires exhibited apparently greater similarity than was observed across healthy donors. Shortening of TCRB CDR3s, moderate but significant, appeared in all four CD4+ subsets of Type 1 diabetes patients.

What was sequenced were expressed TCRB transcripts, since all of the isolated RNA had been reverse transcribed. The assay was immunoSEQ multiplex PCR, and TCRdb's table has in-frame clones only and misses some. The top ten hold 0.02% to 0.025% of the sample, which has 970,000 or so clones, roughly a sixth seen once. CDR3 length: 14 amino acids. Trimming cost V 2 bases and J 1 base, with 9 bases left between them. Germline V lookup: CDR1 MNHEY, CDR2 SMNVEV (reference sequence). The rearrangement uses TRBV27 and TRBJ2-7; D gene uncertain. Sequences were obtained from naive CD4+ T cells from blood. The TCR originated in a woman under 30 in good health. CDR3 DNA: TGTGCCAGCAGTTTAGAGACGGATTCCTACGAGCAGTACTTC. It specifies CASSLETDSYEQYF.